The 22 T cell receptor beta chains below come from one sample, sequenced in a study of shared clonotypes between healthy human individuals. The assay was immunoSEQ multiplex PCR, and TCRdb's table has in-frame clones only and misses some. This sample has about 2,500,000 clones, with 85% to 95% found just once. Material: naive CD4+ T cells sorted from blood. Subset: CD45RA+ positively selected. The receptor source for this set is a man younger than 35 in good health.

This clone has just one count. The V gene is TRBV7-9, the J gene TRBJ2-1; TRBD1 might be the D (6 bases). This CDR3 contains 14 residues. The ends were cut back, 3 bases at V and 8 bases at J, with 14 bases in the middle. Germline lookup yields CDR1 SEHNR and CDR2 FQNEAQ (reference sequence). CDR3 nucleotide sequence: TGTGCCAGCAGCTTGACCGGGGCAGGGGATGAGCAGTTCTTC. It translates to CASSLTGAGDEQFF.

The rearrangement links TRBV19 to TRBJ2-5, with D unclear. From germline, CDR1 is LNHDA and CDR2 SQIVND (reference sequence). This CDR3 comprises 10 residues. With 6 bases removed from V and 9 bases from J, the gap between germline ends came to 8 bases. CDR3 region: CASRDRAQYF. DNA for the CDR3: TGTGCCAGTAGGGATAGGGCCCAGTACTTC.

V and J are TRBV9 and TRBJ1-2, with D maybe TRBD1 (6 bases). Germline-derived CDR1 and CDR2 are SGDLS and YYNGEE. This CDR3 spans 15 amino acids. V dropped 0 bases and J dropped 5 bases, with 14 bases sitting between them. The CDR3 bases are TGTGCCAGCAGCGTAGGGGCAGGGGTGGGGTATGGCTACACCTTC. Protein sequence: CASSVGAGVGYGYTF.

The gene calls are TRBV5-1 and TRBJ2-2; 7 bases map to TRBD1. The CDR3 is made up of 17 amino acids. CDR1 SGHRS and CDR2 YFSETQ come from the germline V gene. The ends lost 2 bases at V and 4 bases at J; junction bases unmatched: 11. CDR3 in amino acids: CASSFRAGGFSTGELFF. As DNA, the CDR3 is TGCGCCAGCAGCTTTCGGGCAGGGGGATTCTCCACCGGGGAGCTGTTTTTT.

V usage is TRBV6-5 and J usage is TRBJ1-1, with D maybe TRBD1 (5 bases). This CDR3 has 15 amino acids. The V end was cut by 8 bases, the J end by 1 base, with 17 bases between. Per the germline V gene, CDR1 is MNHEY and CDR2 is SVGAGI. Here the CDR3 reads CASQGGSIGNTEAFF. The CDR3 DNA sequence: TGTGCCAGCCAGGGAGGGAGTATTGGGAACACTGAAGCTTTCTTT.

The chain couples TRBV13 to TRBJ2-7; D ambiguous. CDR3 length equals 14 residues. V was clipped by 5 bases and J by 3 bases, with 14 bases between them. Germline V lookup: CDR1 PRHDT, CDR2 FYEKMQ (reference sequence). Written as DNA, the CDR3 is TGTGCCAGCAGCCCGTGGTTGTCCGACTACGAGCAGTACTTC. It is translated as CASSPWLSDYEQYF. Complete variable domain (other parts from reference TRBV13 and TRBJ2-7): AAGVIQSPRHLIKEKRETATLKCYPIPRHDTVYWYQQGPGQDPQFLISFYEKMQSDKGSIPDRFSAQQFSDYHSELNMSSLELGDSALYFCASSPWLSDYEQYFGPGTRLTVT.

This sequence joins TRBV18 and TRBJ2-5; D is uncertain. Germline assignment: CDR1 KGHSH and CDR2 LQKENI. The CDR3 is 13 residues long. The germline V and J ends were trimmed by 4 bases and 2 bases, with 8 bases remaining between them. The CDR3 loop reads CASSHTAQETQYF. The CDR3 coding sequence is TGTGCCAGCTCACATACCGCTCAAGAGACCCAGTACTTC. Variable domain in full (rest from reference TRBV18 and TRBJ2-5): NAGVMQNPRHLVRRRGQEARLRCSPMKGHSHVYWYRQLPEEGLKFMVYLQKENIIDESGMPKERFSAEFPKEGPSILRIQQVVRGDSAAYFCASSHTAQETQYFGPGTRLLVL.

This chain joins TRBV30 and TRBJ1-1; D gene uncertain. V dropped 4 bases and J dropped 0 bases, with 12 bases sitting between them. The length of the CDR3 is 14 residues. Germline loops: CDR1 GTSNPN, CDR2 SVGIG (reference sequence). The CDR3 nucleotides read TGTGCCTGGACCCTTGGGGTCTTGAACACTGAAGCTTTCTTT. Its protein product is CAWTLGVLNTEAFF.

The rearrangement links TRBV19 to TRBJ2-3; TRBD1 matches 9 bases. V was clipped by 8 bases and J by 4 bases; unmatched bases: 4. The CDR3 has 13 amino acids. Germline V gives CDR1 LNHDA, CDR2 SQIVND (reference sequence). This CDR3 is CASRQGVADTQYF. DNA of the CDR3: TGTGCCAGTCGACAGGGGGTGGCAGATACGCAGTATTTT.

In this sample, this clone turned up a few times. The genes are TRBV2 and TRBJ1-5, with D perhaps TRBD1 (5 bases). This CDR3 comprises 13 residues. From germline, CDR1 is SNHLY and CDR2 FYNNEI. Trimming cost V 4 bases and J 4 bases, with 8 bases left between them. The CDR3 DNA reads TGTGCCAGCAGTGGGGGCCGTAATCAGCCCCAGCATTTT. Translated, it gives CASSGGRNQPQHF.

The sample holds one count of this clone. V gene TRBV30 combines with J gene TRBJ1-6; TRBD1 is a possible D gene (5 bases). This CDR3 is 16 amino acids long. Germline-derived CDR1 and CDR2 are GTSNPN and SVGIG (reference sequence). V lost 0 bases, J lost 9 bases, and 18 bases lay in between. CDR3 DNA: TGTGCCTGGAGTGTGGGTAGACAGTCCAGAGGTTCACCCCTCCACTTT. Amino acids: CAWSVGRQSRGSPLHF.

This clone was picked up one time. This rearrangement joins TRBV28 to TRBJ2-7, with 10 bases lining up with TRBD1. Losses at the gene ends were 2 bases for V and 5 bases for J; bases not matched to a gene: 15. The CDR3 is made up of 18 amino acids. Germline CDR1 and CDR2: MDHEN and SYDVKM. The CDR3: CASSLPSSLGTGVDEQYF. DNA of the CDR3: TGTGCCAGCAGTTTACCCTCCTCACTCGGGACAGGGGTTGACGAGCAGTACTTC.

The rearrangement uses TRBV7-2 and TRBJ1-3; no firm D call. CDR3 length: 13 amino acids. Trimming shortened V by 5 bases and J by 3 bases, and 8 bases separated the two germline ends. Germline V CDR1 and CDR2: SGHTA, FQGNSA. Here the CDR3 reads CASSQEDGNTIYF. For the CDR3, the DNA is TGTGCCAGCAGCCAGGAGGATGGAAACACCATATATTTT.

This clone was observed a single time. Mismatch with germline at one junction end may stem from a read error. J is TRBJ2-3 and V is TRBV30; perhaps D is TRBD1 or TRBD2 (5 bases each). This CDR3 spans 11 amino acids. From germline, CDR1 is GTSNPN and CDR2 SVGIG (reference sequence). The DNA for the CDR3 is TGTGCCTGGAGTGTAACGGTCGGGACGGGATTT. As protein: CAWSVTVGTGF.

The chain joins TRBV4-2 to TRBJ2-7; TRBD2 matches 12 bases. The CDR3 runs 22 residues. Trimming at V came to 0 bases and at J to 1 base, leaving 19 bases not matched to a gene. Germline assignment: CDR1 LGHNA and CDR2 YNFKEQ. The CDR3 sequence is CASSQDGASRASGRAGSYEQYF. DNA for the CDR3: TGTGCCAGCAGCCAAGATGGAGCCAGTCGGGCTAGCGGGAGGGCCGGGTCCTACGAGCAGTACTTC.

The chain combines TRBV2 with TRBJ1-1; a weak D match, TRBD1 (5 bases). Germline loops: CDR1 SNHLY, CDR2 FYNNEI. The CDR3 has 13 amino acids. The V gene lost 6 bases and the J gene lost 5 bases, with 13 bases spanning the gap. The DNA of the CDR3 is TGTGCCAGCAGGAAGATAGAGGGGACTGAAGCTTTCTTT. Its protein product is CASRKIEGTEAFF.

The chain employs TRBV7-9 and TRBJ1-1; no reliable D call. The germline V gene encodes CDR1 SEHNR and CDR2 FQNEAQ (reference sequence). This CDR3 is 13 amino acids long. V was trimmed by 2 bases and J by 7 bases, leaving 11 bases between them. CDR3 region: CASSLKGKNEAFF. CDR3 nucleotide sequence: TGTGCCAGCAGCTTAAAAGGAAAGAATGAAGCTTTCTTT.

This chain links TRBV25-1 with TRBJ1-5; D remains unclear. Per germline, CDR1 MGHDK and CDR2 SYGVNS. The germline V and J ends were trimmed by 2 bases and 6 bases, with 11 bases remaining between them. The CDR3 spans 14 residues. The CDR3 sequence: CASSEAGISQPQHF. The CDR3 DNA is TGTGCCAGCAGTGAAGCTGGGATAAGTCAGCCCCAGCATTTT. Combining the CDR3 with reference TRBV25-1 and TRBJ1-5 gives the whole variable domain EADIYQTPRYLVIGTGKKITLECSQTMGHDKMYWYQQDPGMELHLIHYSYGVNSTEKGDLSSESTVSRIRTEHFPLTLESARPSHTSQYLCASSEAGISQPQHFGDGTRLSIL.

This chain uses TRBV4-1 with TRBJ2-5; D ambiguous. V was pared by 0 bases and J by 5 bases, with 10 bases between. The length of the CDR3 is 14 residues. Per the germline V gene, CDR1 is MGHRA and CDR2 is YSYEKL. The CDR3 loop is CASSQESGLETQYF. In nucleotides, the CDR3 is TGCGCCAGCAGCCAAGAGTCCGGCTTGGAGACCCAGTACTTC.

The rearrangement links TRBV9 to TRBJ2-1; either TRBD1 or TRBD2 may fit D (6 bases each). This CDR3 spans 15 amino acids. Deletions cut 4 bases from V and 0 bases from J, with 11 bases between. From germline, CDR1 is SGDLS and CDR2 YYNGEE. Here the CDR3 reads CASSKGGGSYNEQFF. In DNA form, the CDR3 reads TGTGCCAGCAGCAAGGGGGGCGGCTCCTACAATGAGCAGTTCTTC. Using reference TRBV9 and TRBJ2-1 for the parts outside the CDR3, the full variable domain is DSGVTQTPKHLITATGQRVTLRCSPRSGDLSVYWYQQSLDQGLQFLIQYYNGEERAKGNILERFSAQQFPDLHSELNLSSLELGDSALYFCASSKGGGSYNEQFFGPGTRLTVL.

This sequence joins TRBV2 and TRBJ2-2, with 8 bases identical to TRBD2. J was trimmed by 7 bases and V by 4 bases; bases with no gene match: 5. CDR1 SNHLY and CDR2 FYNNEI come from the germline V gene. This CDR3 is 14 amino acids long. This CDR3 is CASSGGLDVGELFF. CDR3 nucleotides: TGTGCCAGCAGTGGGGGACTAGATGTCGGGGAGCTGTTTTTT.

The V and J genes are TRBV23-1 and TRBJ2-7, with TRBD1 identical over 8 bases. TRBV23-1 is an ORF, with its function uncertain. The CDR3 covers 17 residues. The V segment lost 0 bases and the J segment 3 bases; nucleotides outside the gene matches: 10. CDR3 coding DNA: TGCGCCAGCAGTCAATCGGGACAGGCTGATCCCTACTACGAGCAGTACTTC. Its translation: CASSQSGQADPYYEQYF.